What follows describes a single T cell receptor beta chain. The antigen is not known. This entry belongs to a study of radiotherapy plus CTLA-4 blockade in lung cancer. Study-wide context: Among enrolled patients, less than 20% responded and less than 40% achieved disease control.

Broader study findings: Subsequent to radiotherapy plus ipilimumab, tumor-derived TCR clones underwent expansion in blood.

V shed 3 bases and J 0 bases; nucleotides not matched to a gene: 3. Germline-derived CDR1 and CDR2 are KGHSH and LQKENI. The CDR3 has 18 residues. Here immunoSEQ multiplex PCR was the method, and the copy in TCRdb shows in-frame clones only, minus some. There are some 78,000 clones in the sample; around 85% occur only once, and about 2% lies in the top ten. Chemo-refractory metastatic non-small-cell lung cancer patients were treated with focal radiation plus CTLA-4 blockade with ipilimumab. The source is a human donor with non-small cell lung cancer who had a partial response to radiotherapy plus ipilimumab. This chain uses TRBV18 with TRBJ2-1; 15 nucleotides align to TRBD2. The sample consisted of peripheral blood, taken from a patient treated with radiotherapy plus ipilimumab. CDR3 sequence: CASSPGLAGGSSYNEQFF. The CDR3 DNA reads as TGTGCCAGCTCACCCGGACTAGCGGGAGGGAGCTCCTACAATGAGCAGTTCTTC.